The subject of this entry is one TCR beta chain. Its antigen remains unidentified. This CDR3 is 14 amino acids long. Germline V lookup: CDR1 SGHTA, CDR2 FQGNSA. Trimming took 3 bases from V and 2 from J; bases not matched to a gene: 1. 13 Jbeta primers and 60 Vbeta primers were used for the PCR. In the study's own analysis: In a later analysis, 10 million to 11 million of some 80 million unique beta chains occurred in at least two donors. TCRdb's copy holds only in-frame clones and misses some; the assay was immunoSEQ multiplex PCR. The V and J calls and the clone size are those of that table, but D and trimming were determined from the DNA. Here the sample spans about 150,000 clones, nearly 80% being singletons. This specimen comes from a study of cytomegalovirus exposure and HLA in healthy donors. Study-wide points: Later analysis associated a missense DCLRE1C variant with TCR beta V- and J-gene trimming. Earlier analysis found most TCR beta V segments productive about 90% or about 30% of the time.

Sequenced: PBMCs. The sequence came from a woman aged 40 to 50 in good health and CMV-seronegative. The rearrangement joins TRBV7-2 to TRBJ2-7, with 10 positions matching TRBD2. The CDR3 DNA follows: TGTGCCAGCAGCTTGAGCGGGAGGGCCTACGAGCAGTACTTC. This encodes CASSLSGRAYEQYF. Combining the CDR3 with reference TRBV7-2 and TRBJ2-7 gives the whole variable domain GAGVSQSPSNKVTEKGKDVELRCDPISGHTALYWYRQSLGQGLEFLIYFQGNSAPDKSGLPSDRFSAERTGGSVSTLTIQRTQQEDSAVYLCASSLSGRAYEQYFGPGTRLTVT.